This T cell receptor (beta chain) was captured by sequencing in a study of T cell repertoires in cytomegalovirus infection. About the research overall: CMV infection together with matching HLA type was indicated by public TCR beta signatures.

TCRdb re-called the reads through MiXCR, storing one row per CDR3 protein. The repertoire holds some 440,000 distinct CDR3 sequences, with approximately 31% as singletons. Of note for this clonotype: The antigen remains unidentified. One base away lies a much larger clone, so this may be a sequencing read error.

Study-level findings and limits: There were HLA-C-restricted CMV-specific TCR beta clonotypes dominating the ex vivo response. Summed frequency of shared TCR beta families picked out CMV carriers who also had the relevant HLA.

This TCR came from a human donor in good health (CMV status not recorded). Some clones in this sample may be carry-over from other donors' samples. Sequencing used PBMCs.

CDR3 protein: CSSRAGQRHGYTF. The CDR3, as DNA: TGTTCCAGCAGAGCTGGACAGCGACATGGCTACACCTTC. The V and J genes are TRBV6-2 or TRBV6-3 and TRBJ1-2, with D perhaps TRBD1 (6 bases). The CDR3 extends over 13 amino acids. Germline CDR1 is MNHEY and CDR2 is SVGEGT.